The sequence of this T cell receptor beta chain was determined in a study of T cell repertoires in cytomegalovirus infection. Germline values: CDR1 MNHEY, CDR2 SVGAGI. The length of the CDR3 is 18 residues. Trimming at V came to 2 bases and at J to 2 bases, leaving 13 bases not matched to a gene. This clonotype was detected many times. Its target is not known. TCRdb fed the reads into MiXCR, producing one record per CDR3 protein. The sample yields some 270,000 distinct CDR3 sequences, less than 25% seen once. Here the sequenced sample was cultured PBMCs, taken from culture after CMV antigen stimulation. This sequence originates from a human donor in good health (CMV status not recorded). Some clones in this sample may be carry-over from other donors' samples. The J gene is TRBJ2-3, the V gene TRBV6-5, with 7 bases that match TRBD2. CDR3 in DNA: TGTGCCAGCAGTTACGTCGGGTTTGCGGGAGAGTACACAGATACGCAGTATTTT. Amino acids: CASSYVGFAGEYTDTQYF.